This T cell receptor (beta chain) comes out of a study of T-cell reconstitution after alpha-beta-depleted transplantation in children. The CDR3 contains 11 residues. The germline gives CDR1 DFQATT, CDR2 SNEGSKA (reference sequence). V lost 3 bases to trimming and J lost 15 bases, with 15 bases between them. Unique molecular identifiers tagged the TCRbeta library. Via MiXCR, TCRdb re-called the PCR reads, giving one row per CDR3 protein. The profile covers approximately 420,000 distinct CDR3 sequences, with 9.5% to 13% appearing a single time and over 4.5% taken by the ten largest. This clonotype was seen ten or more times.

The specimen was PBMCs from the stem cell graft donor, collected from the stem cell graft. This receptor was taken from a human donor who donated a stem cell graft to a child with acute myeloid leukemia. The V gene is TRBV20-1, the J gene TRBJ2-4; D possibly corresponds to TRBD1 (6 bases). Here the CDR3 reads CSASTNRVRYF. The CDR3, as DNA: TGCAGTGCTAGCACTAACAGGGTTCGGTACTTC.